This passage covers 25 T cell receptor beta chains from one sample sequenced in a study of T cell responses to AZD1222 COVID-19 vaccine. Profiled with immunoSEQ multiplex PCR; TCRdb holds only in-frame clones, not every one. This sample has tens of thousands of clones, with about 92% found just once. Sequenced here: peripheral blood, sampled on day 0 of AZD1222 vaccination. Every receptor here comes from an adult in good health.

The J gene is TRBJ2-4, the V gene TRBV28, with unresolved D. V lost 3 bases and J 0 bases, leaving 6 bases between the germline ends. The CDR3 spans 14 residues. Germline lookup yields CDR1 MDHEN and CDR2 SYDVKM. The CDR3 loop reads CASSLGLAKNIQYF. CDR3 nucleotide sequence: TGTGCCAGCAGTTTGGGTCTAGCCAAAAACATTCAGTACTTC.

The CDR3 reads CASSIRYGYTF. DNA of the CDR3: TGTGCCAGTAGTATCAGATATGGCTACACCTTC. This chain connects TRBV19 to TRBJ1-2; D call uncertain. The V and J ends lost 3 bases and 5 bases respectively, with 4 bases between them. This CDR3 is built from 11 residues. Germline V gives CDR1 LNHDA, CDR2 SQIVND (reference sequence). Together with reference TRBV19 and TRBJ1-2, the CDR3 gives the full variable domain: DGGITQSPKYLFRKEGQNVTLSCEQNLNHDAMYWYRQDPGQGLRLIYYSQIVNDFQKGDIAEGYSVSREKKESFPLTVTSAQKNPTAFYLCASSIRYGYTFGSGTRLTVV.

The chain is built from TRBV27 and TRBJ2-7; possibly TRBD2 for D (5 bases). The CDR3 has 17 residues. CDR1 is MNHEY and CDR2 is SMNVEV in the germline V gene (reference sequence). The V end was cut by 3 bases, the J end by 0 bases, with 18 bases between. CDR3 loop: CASSFSYRGQSSYEQYF. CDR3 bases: TGTGCCAGCAGTTTTTCATATCGAGGGCAGAGCTCCTACGAGCAGTACTTC.

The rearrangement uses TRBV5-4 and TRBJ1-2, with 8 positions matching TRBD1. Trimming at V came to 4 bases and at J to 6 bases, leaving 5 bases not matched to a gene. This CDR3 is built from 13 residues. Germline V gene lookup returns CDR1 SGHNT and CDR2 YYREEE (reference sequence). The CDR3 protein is CASSPDRVDGYTF. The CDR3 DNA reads TGTGCCAGCAGCCCGGACAGGGTGGATGGCTACACCTTC.

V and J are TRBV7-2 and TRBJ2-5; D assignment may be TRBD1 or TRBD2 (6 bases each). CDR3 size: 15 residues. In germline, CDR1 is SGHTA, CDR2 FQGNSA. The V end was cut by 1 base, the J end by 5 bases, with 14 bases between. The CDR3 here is CASSLVEGGSETQYF. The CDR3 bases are TGTGCCAGCAGCTTAGTGGAGGGGGGCTCGGAGACCCAGTACTTC.

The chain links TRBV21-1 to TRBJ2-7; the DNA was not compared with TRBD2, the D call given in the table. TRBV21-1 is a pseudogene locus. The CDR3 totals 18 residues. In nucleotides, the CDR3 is TGTGCCAGCAGACCGGGACTAGCGGGTTCCCAGCCCTCCTACGAGCAGTACTTC. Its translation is CASRPGLAGSQPSYEQYF.

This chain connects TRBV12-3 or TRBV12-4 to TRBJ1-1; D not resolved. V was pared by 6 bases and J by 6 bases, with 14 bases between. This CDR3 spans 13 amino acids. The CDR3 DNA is TGTGCCAGCAGGGAGGCTGTGGTTCCTGAAGCTTTCTTT. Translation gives CASREAVVPEAFF.

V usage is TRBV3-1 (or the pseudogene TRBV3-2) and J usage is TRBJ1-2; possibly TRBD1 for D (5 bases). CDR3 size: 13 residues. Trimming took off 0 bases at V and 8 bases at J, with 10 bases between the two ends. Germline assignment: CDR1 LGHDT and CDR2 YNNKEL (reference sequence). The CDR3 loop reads CASSQDRSGGYTF. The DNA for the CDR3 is TGTGCCAGCAGCCAAGATCGCTCAGGGGGCTACACCTTC.

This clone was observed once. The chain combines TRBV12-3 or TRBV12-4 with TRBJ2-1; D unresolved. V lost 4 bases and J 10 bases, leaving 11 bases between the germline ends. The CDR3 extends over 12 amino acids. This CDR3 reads CASSSQGYEQFF. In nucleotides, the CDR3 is TGTGCCAGCAGTTCCCAAGGATACGAGCAGTTCTTC.

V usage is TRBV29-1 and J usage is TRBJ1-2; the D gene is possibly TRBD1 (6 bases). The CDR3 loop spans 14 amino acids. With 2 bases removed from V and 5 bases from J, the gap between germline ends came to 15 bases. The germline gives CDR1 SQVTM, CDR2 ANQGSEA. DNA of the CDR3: TGCAGCGTTGAAATGTTGGGGGCCTGGTATGGCTACACCTTC. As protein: CSVEMLGAWYGYTF.

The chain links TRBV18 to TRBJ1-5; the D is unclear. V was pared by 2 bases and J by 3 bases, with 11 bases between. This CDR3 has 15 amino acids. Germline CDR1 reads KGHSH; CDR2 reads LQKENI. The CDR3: CASSPGQANNQPQHF. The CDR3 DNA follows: TGTGCCAGCTCACCAGGGCAGGCAAACAATCAGCCCCAGCATTTT.

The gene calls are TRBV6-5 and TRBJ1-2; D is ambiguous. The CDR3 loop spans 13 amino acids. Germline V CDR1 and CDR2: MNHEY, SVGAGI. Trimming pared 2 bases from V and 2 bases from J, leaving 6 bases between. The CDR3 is CASSYGQNYGYTF. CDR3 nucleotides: TGTGCCAGCAGTTACGGGCAGAACTATGGCTACACCTTC.

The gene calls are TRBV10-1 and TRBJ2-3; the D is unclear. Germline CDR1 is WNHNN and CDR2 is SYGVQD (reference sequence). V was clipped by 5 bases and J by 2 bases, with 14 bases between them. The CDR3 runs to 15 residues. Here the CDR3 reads CASSLTRSTTDTQYF. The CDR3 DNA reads TGCGCCAGCAGTCTTACCCGGAGTACCACAGATACGCAGTATTTT.

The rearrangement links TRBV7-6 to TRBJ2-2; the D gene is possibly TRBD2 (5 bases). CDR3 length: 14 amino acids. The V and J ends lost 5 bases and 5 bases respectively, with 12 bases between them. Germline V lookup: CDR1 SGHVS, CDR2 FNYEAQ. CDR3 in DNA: TGTGCCAGCAGCCGCCGGGAAGGAACCGGGGAGCTGTTTTTT. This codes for CASSRREGTGELFF.

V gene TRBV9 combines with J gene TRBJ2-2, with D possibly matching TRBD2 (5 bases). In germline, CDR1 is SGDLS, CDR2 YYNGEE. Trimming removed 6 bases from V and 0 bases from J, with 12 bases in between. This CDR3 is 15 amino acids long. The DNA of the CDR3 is TGTGCCAGCACGCGACTAAACGCGAACACCGGGGAGCTGTTTTTT. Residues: CASTRLNANTGELFF.

The CDR3 bases are TGTGCCAGCAGCCCGGAAGCGGGAGGGGGCACCGGGGAGCTGTTTTTT. It translates to CASSPEAGGGTGELFF. This chain connects TRBV5-4 to TRBJ2-2, with 10 bases identical to TRBD2. The V segment lost 4 bases and the J segment 4 bases; nucleotides outside the gene matches: 7. Germline V gene sequence: CDR1 SGHNT, CDR2 YYREEE (reference sequence). CDR3 size: 16 residues.

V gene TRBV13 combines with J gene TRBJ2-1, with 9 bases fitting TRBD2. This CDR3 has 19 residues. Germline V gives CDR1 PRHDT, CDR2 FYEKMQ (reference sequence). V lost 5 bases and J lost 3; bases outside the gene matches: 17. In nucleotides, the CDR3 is TGTGCCAGCAGCGCAAACCCCCGAGCGGGAGGCTTCAACTACAATGAGCAGTTCTTC. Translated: CASSANPRAGGFNYNEQFF.

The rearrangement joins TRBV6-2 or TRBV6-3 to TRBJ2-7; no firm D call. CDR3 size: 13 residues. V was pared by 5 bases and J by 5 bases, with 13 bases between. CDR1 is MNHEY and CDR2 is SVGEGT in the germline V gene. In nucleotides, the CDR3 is TGTGCCAGCAGTCAACCATGGGATAACGAGCAGTACTTC. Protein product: CASSQPWDNEQYF.

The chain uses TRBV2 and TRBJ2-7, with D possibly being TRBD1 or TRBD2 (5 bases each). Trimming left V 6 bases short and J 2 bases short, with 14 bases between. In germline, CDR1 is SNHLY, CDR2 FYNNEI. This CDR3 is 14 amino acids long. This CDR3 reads CASRGLEVAYEQYF. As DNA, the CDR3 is TGTGCCAGCAGGGGGCTGGAGGTCGCCTACGAGCAGTACTTC.

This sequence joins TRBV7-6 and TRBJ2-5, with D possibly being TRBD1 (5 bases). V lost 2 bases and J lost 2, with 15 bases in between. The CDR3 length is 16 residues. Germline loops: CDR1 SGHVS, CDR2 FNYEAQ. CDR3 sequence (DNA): TGTGCCAGCAGCTTAAATTCAGGGCTCCTACAAGAGACCCAGTACTTC. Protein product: CASSLNSGLLQETQYF. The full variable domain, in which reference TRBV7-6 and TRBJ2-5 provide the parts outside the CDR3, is GAGVSQSPRYKVTKRGQDVALRCDPISGHVSLYWYRQALGQGPEFLTYFNYEAQQDKSGLPNDRFSAERPEGSISTLTIQRTEQRDSAMYRCASSLNSGLLQETQYFGPGTRLLVL.

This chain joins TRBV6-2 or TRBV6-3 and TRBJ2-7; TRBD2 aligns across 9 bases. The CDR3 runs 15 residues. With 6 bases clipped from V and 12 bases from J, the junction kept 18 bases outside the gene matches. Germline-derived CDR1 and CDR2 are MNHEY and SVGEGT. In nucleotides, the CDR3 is TGTGCCAGCAGCCCCGGTGCGGGGGGGCAGTTCGGTCTGTACTTC. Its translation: CASSPGAGGQFGLYF.

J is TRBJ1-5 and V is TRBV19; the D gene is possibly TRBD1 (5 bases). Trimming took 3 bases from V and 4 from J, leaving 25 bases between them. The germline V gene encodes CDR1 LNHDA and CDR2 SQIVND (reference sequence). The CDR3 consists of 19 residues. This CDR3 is CASSIAPLGGVRENQPQHF. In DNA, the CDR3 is TGTGCCAGTAGTATCGCCCCTCTTGGGGGGGTTAGGGAGAATCAGCCCCAGCATTTT.

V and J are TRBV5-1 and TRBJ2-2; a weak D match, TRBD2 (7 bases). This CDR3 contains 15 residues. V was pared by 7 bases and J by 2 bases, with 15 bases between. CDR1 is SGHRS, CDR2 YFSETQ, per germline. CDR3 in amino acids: CASRGDTRNTGELFF. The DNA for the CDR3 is TGCGCCAGCCGGGGGGACACTCGTAACACCGGGGAGCTGTTTTTT.

CDR3 residues: CAWTQLAGSYNEQFF. CDR3 sequence (DNA): TGTGCCTGGACCCAACTAGCGGGGAGCTACAATGAGCAGTTCTTC. The chain couples TRBV30 to TRBJ2-1, with 10 bases matching TRBD2. Germline V gene sequence: CDR1 GTSNPN, CDR2 SVGIG (reference sequence). The CDR3 is 15 amino acids. The junction had 6 bases not matched to a gene; V was cut back by 4 bases and J by 3 bases.

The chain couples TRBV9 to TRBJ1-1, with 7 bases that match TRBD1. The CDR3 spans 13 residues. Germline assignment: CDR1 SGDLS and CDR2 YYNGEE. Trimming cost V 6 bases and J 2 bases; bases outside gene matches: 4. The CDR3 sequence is CASNAGGNTEAFF. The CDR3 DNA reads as TGTGCCAGCAACGCAGGGGGTAACACTGAAGCTTTCTTT.